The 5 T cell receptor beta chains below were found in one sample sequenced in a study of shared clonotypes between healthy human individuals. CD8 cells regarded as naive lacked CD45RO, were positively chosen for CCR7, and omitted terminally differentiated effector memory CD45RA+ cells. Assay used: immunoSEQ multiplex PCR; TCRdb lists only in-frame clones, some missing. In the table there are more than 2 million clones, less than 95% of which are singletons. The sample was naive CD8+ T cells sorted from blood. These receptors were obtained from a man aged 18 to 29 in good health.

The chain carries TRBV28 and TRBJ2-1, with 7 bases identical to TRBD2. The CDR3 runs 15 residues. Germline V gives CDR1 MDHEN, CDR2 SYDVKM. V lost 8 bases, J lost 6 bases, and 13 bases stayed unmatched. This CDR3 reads CASDLYASGGNEQFF. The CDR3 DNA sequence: TGTGCCAGCGATTTATATGCGTCGGGAGGCAATGAGCAGTTCTTC.

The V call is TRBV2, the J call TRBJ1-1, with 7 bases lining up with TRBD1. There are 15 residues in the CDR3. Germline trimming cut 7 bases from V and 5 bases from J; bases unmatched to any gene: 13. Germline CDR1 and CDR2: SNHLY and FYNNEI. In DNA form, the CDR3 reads TGTGCCAGCAAATCCGGGACAGCTTCTTGGACTGAAGCTTTCTTT. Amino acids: CASKSGTASWTEAFF.

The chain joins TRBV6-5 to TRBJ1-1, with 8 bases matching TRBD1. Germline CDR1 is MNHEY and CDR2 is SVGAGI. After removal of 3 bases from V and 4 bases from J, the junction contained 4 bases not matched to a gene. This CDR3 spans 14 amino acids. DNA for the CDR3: TGTGCCAGCAGTTATACAGGGGGAGGCACTGAAGCTTTCTTT. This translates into CASSYTGGGTEAFF.

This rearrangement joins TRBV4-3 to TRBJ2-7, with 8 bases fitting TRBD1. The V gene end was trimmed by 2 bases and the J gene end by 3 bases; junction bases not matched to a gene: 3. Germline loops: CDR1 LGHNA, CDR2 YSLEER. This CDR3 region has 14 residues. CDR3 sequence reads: CASSQYGQGYEQYF. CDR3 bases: TGCGCCAGCAGCCAATACGGACAGGGCTACGAGCAGTACTTC.

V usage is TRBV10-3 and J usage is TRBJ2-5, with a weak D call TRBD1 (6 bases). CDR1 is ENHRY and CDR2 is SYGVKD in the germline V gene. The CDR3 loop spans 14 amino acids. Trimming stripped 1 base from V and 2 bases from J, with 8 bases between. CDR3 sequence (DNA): TGTGCCATCAGTGAGTACAGGGAACAAGAGACCCAGTACTTC. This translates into CAISEYREQETQYF.